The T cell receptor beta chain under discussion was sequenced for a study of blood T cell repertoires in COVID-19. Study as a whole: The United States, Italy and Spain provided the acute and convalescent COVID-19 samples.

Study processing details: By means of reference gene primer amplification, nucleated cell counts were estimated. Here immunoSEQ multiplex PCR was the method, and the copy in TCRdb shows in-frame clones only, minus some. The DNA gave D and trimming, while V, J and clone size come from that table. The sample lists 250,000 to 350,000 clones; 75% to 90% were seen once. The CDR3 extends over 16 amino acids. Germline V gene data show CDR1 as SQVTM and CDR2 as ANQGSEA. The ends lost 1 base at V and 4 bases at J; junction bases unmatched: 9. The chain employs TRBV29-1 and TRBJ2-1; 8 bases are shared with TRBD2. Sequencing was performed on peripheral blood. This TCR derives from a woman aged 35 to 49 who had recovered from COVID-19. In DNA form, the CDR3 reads TGCAGCGTTGAAGGGGGAGCGGGAGAGGCATACAATGAGCAGTTCTTC. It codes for CSVEGGAGEAYNEQFF.